A single sample gave rise to the 9 T cell receptor beta chains below, sequenced in a study of T cell repertoires in cytomegalovirus infection. TCRdb reprocessed the reads via MiXCR and lists one record per CDR3 protein. The sample consists of 150,000 to 200,000 distinct CDR3 sequences, roughly 20% of them appearing once. Sequencing was carried out using PBMCs. The receptor set was obtained from a human donor in good health (CMV status not recorded). Some clones in this sample may be carry-over from other donors' samples.

Notes on this clonotype: This may arise from a read error, as a much more abundant clone is one base away. This chain links TRBV4-3 with TRBJ1-6; D uncertain. Per the germline V gene, CDR1 is LGHNA and CDR2 is YSLEER. This CDR3 has 15 residues. CDR3 coding DNA: TGCGCCAGCAACCAAGAAAGTGGGAGGAATTCACCCCTCCACTTT. As protein: CASNQESGRNSPLHF.

This clonotype was detected many times. This chain joins TRBV7-2 and TRBJ2-5, with 8 bases aligning to TRBD1. Trimming took 5 bases from V and 5 from J; bases not matched to a gene: 4. Germline V gene lookup returns CDR1 SGHTA and CDR2 FQGNSA. The CDR3 sequence is 13 residues long. The CDR3 DNA is TGTGCCAGCAGCCCTCGGACAGGGGAGACCCAGTACTTC. Protein sequence: CASSPRTGETQYF.

The chain carries TRBV20-1 and TRBJ2-3, with D possibly being TRBD2 (5 bases). The CDR3 contains 12 residues. Germline V gene sequence: CDR1 DFQATT, CDR2 SNEGSKA (reference sequence). Trimming left V 6 bases short and J 3 bases short, with 10 bases between. CDR3 sequence (DNA): TGCAGTGCCGTGAGGGCTACAGATACGCAGTATTTT. Protein: CSAVRATDTQYF.

This clonotype occurred a few times. In nucleotides, the CDR3 is TGTGCCAGCAGCCCGGTTGGGGGTAATGAGCAGTTCTTC. Translated, it gives CASSPVGGNEQFF. This chain joins TRBV5-5 and TRBJ2-1, with D perhaps assigned TRBD1 or TRBD2 (5 bases each). The CDR3 contains 13 residues. Germline V gene lookup returns CDR1 SGHKS and CDR2 YYEKEE (reference sequence). The germline V and J ends were trimmed by 4 bases and 7 bases, with 12 bases remaining between them.

As concerns this clonotype: This may be a read error: a much more frequent sequence differs by one nucleotide. The J gene is TRBJ1-2, the V gene TRBV12-3 or TRBV12-4, with D maybe TRBD1 (5 bases). The CDR3 is 12 amino acids. The V gene lost 5 bases and the J gene lost 9 bases, with 13 bases spanning the gap. The CDR3 is CASSPSGWSYTF. DNA of the CDR3: TGTGCCAGCAGTCCTTCAGGGTGGAGCTACACCTTC.

At least ten counts were recorded for this clonotype. The V gene is TRBV5-4, the J gene TRBJ2-7, with 10 bases fitting TRBD1. CDR1 and CDR2 (germline): SGHNT, YYREEE (reference sequence). The CDR3 is made up of 14 amino acids. Trimming removed 4 bases from V and 6 bases from J; junction bases left unmatched: 7. CDR3 sequence (DNA): TGTGCCAGCAGCCCCCGGGACAGGGGAAGCGAGCAGTACTTC. Translating it yields CASSPRDRGSEQYF.

This clonotype was detected many times. The chain couples TRBV7-4 to TRBJ2-5, with D unclear. This CDR3 comprises 16 residues. Per germline, CDR1 SGHVT and CDR2 SQSDAQ. V was clipped by 2 bases and J by 0 bases, with 13 bases between them. The CDR3 sequence: CASSLFSDLYQETQYF. In DNA form, the CDR3 reads TGTGCCAGCAGCTTATTTAGTGATTTGTACCAAGAGACCCAGTACTTC.

This clonotype was seen many times. This CDR3 is CASRLAVGETQYF. For the CDR3, the DNA is TGTGCCAGCAGACTAGCGGTTGGGGAGACCCAGTACTTC. The chain combines TRBV7-2 with TRBJ2-5; TRBD2 matches at 8 bases. Germline assignment: CDR1 SGHTA and CDR2 FQGNSA. The V gene end was trimmed by 6 bases and the J gene end by 5 bases; junction bases not matched to a gene: 5. The CDR3 covers 13 residues.

Many counts were recorded for this clonotype. The rearrangement uses TRBV7-3 and TRBJ2-2, with 10 nucleotides matching TRBD2. Germline CDR1 SGHTA, CDR2 FQGTGA. CDR3 size: 16 residues. Unmatched junction bases numbered 9, after V lost 4 bases and J lost 7 bases. CDR3 loop: CASSSAGGPVGGELFF. CDR3 in DNA: TGTGCCAGCAGCTCAGCGGGAGGGCCGGTTGGCGGGGAGCTGTTTTTT.